What follows are 8 T cell receptor beta chains derived from one specimen sequenced in a study of technical replicates of blood from a handful of donors. Only in-frame clones appear in the TCRdb table, and some are missing; sequencing was by immunoSEQ multiplex PCR. The top ten clones hold over 0.35% of a sample with fewer than 90,000 clones, 80% to 95% of them seen once. The material sequenced was T cells isolated from PBMCs. The receptors stem from a human donor in good health.

The V and J genes are TRBV6-5 and TRBJ1-2; 8 bases agree with TRBD1. Germline V gives CDR1 MNHEY, CDR2 SVGAGI. The CDR3 contains 14 residues. V gave up 6 bases and J gave up 6 bases; unmatched junction bases: 9. CDR3: CASSVSPTGDGYTF. Here the CDR3 DNA reads TGTGCCAGCAGCGTATCTCCGACAGGGGATGGCTACACCTTC.

The rearrangement links TRBV11-2 to TRBJ1-2; D may be TRBD1 (6 bases). The V and J ends lost 3 bases and 5 bases respectively, with 10 bases between them. Germline V gives CDR1 SGHAT, CDR2 FQNNGV. CDR3 length: 13 amino acids. The CDR3 DNA follows: TGTGCCAGCAGCTTTGTAACAGGGTATGGCTACACCTTC. Protein: CASSFVTGYGYTF.

This chain links TRBV5-1 with TRBJ2-1; 10 bases line up with TRBD2. The trim removed 2 bases at V and 10 bases at J, leaving 12 bases unmatched. The CDR3 extends over 16 amino acids. Germline assignment: CDR1 SGHRS and CDR2 YFSETQ. The CDR3 DNA reads as TGCGCCAGCAGCTTTTCGGGAACTAGCGGGACTCGGGAGCAGTTCTTC. Its translation: CASSFSGTSGTREQFF.

In its sample, this clone was seen once. This chain joins TRBV6-5 and TRBJ2-7, with 7 bases fitting TRBD1. Germline values: CDR1 MNHEY, CDR2 SVGAGI. Unmatched junction bases numbered 11, after V lost 6 bases and J lost 6 bases. The CDR3 totals 14 residues. For the CDR3, the DNA is TGTGCCAGCAGACAAGACAGGGTGGGGTTCGAGCAGTACTTC. It specifies CASRQDRVGFEQYF.

The gene calls are TRBV27 and TRBJ2-7, with TRBD1 matching over 9 bases. The CDR3 sequence is 16 residues long. Looked up from germline, CDR1 is MNHEY and CDR2 is SMNVEV (reference sequence). V lost 2 bases and J lost 6; bases outside the gene matches: 11. In DNA, the CDR3 is TGTGCCAGCAGTTTACTGAAGGGACAGGGATCTTCCGAGCAGTACTTC. Encoded protein: CASSLLKGQGSSEQYF.

The genes are TRBV7-3 and TRBJ1-1; no definite D call. This CDR3 is 13 amino acids long. V dropped 3 bases and J dropped 4 bases, with 9 bases sitting between them. Germline V gene sequence: CDR1 SGHTA, CDR2 FQGTGA. The CDR3: CASSLFPVTEAFF. CDR3 DNA sequence: TGTGCCAGCAGCTTGTTTCCGGTCACTGAAGCTTTCTTT.

The chain has TRBV5-1 and TRBJ2-1, with 10 nucleotides matching TRBD2. This CDR3 has 16 residues. CDR1 and CDR2 from the germline V gene are SGHRS and YFSETQ. With V trimmed by 0 bases and J by 9 bases, 9 bases remained unmatched. The DNA of the CDR3 is TGCGCCAGCAGCTTGGATCCTAGCGGGAGCGGGTCTGAGCAGTTCTTC. Amino acids: CASSLDPSGSGSEQFF.

The chain joins TRBV10-3 to TRBJ2-7; 7 nucleotides align to TRBD1. The CDR3 has 15 amino acids. Germline V gives CDR1 ENHRY, CDR2 SYGVKD. The trim removed 5 bases at V and 3 bases at J, leaving 10 bases unmatched. CDR3 loop: CAISRIPGTVYEQYF. The CDR3 bases are TGTGCCATCAGTCGAATACCCGGGACAGTCTACGAGCAGTACTTC.